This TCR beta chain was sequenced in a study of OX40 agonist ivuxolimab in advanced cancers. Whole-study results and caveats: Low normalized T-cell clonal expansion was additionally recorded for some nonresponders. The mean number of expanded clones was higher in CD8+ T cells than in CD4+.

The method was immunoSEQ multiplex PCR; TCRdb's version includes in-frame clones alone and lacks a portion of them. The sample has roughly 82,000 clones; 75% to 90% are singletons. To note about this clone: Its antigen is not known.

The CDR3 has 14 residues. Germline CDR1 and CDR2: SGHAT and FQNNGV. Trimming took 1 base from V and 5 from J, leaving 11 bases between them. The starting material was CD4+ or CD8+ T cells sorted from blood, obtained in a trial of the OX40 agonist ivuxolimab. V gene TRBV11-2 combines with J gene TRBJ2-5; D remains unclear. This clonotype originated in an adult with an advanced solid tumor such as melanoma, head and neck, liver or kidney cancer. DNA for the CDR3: TGTGCCAGCAGCTTAGGACGAGGTGGCGAGACCCAGTACTTC. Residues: CASSLGRGGETQYF.